This TCR beta chain was sequenced during a study of response to subunit inactivated influenza vaccine. This clonotype was counted between two and nine times. What it binds is not known. Study-level findings and limits: Seasonal influenza vaccination, on each occasion, was suggested by the authors to recruit few new T cells.

TCRdb re-analysed the RT-PCR reads in MiXCR, keeping a single row per CDR3 protein. The profile shows around 790,000 distinct CDR3 sequences, 21% of them singletons. Germline CDR1 and CDR2: SGHDN and FVKESK. Unmatched junction bases numbered 2, after V lost 2 bases and J lost 1 base. The CDR3 runs 15 residues. The chain recombines TRBV14 with TRBJ1-3; 7 bases are a match to TRBD1. The receptor's source is a man aged 50-59 years who received an inactivated influenza vaccine. The sequencing used PBMCs from blood, collected around 5 days after vaccination. The CDR3: CASSQQGVSGNTIYF. The CDR3 DNA reads as TGTGCCAGCAGCCAACAGGGGGTATCTGGAAACACCATATATTTT.